Given below is one TCR beta chain in context. Its antigen remains unknown. TCRdb re-analysed the 5' RACE reads in MiXCR, keeping a single row per CDR3 protein. This sample has 250,000 to 350,000 distinct CDR3 sequences, with about 15% found just once. This record comes from a study of T-cell memory formation after mild COVID-19. Overall study results and limits: Clones which contracted sat mainly in CM and EM if CD4+, and in EMRA if CD8+.

With 1 base removed from V and 10 bases from J, the gap between germline ends came to 11 bases. The CDR3 has 14 amino acids. Germline CDR1 and CDR2: SEHNR and FQNEAQ (reference sequence). The TCR was taken from a man aged 18 to 30 who had mild COVID-19 (a few samples of this study predate the infection). Cell type and time point are not known. Sequencing was done on a sample of PBMCs or a T cell subset sorted from them (not recorded which). The chain couples TRBV7-9 to TRBJ1-6, with TRBD1 as a possible D gene (6 bases). The CDR3 region is CASSLDREGSPLHF. Here the CDR3 DNA reads TGTGCCAGCAGCTTAGACAGGGAGGGCTCACCCCTCCACTTT.